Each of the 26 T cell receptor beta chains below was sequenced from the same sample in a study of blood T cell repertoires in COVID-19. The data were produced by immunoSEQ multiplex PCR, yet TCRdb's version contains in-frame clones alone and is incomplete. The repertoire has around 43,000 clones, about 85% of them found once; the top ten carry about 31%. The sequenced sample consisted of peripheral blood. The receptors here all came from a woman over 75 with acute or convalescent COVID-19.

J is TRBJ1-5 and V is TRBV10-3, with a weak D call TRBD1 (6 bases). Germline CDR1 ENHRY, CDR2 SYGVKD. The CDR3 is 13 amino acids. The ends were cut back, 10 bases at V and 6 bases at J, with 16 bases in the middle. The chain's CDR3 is CASNRAEGQPQHF. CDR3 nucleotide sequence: TGTGCCAGCAACAGGGCAGAGGGTCAGCCCCAGCATTTT.

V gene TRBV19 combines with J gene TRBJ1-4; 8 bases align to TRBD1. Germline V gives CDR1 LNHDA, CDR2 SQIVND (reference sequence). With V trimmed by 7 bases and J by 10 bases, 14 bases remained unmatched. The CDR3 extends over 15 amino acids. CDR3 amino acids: CASTLDRGSVGKLFF. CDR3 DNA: TGTGCCAGTACCCTCGACAGGGGCTCAGTAGGAAAACTGTTTTTT.

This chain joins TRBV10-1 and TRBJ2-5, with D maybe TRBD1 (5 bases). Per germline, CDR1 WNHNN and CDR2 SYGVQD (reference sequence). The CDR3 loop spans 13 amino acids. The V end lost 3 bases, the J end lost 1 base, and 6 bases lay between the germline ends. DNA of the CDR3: TGCGCCAGCAGTGAACAGGTCCAAGAGACCCAGTACTTC. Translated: CASSEQVQETQYF.

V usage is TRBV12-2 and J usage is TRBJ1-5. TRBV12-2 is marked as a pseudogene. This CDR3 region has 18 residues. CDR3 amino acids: CASRLDPCRDGDNQPQHF. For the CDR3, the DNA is TGTGCAAGTCGCTTAGACCCCTGTCGAGACGGAGACAATCAGCCCCAGCATTTT.

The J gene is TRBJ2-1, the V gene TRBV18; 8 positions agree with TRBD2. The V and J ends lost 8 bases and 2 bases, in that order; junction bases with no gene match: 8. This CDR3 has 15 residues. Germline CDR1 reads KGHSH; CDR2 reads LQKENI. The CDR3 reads CASLPGSGTYNEQFF. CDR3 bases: TGTGCCAGCCTACCAGGTAGCGGGACCTACAATGAGCAGTTCTTC.

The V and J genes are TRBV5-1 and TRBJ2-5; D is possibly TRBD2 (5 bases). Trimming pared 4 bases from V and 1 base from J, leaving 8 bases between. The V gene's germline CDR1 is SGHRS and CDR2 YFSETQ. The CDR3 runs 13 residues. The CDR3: CASSPGVQETQYF. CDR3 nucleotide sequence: TGCGCCAGCAGCCCCGGGGTCCAAGAGACCCAGTACTTC.

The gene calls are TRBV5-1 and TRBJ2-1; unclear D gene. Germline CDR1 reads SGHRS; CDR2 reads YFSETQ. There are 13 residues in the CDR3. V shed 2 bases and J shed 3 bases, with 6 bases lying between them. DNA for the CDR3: TGCGCCAGCAGCTTTACAGTCTACAATGAGCAGTTCTTC. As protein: CASSFTVYNEQFF.

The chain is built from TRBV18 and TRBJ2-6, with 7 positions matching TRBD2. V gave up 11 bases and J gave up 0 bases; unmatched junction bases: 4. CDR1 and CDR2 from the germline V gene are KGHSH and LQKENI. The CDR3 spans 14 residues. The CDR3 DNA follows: TGTGCCTCAACGGGGGGCTCTGGGGCCAACGTCCTGACTTTC. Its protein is CASTGGSGANVLTF.

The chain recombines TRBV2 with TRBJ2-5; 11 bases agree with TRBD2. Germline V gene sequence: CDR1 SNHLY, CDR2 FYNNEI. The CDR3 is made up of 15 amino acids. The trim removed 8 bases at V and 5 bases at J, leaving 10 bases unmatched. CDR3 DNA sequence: TGTGCCAGCGGAGGGTCTAGCGGGAGGCTGGAGACCCAGTACTTC. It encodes CASGGSSGRLETQYF. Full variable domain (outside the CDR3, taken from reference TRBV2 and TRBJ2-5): EPEVTQTPSHQVTQMGQEVILRCVPISNHLYFYWYRQILGQKVEFLVSFYNNEISEKSEIFDDQFSVERPDGSNFTLKIRSTKLEDSAMYFCASGGSSGRLETQYFGPGTRLLVL.

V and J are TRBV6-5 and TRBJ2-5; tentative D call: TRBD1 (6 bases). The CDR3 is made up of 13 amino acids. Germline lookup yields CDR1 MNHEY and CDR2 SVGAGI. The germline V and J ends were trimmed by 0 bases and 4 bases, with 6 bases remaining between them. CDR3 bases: TGTGCCAGCAGTTACTCAGGGGGAGAGACCCAGTACTTC. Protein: CASSYSGGETQYF.

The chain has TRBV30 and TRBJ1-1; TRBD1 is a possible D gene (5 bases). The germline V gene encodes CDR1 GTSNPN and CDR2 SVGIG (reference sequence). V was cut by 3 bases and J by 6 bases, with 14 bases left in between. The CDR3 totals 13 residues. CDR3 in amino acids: CAWRHLTDSEAFF. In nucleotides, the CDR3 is TGTGCCTGGAGACATCTGACAGACTCTGAAGCTTTCTTT.

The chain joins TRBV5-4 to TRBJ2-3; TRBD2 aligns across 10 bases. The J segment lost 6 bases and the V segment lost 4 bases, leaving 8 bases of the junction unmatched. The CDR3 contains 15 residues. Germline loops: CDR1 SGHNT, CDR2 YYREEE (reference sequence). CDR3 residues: CASSTSGRGLDTQYF. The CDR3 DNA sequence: TGTGCCAGCAGCACAAGCGGGAGGGGCCTGGATACGCAGTATTTT.

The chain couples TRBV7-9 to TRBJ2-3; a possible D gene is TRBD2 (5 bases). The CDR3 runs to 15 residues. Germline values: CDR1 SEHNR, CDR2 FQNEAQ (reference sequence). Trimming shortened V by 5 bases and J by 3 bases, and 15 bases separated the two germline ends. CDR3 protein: CASSPPGIRTDTQYF. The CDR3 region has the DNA TGTGCCAGCAGCCCTCCGGGAATACGTACAGATACGCAGTATTTT.

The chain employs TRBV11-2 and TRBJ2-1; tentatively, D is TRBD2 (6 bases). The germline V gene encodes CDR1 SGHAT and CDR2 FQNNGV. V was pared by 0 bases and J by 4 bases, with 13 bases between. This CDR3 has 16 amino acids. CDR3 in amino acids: CASSLEWGDSYNEQFF. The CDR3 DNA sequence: TGTGCCAGCAGCTTAGAGTGGGGGGACTCATACAATGAGCAGTTCTTC.

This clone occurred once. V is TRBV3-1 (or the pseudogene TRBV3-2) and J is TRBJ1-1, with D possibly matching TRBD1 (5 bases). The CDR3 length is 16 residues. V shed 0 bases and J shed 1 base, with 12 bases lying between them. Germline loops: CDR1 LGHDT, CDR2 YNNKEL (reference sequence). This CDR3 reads CASSQDLGGWNTEAFF. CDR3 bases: TGTGCCAGCAGCCAAGATCTCGGGGGATGGAACACTGAAGCTTTCTTT.

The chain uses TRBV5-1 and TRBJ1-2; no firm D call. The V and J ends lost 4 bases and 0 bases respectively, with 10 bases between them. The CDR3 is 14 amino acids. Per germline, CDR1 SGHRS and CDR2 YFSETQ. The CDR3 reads CASSPAGANYGYTF. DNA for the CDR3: TGCGCCAGCAGCCCGGCGGGAGCTAACTATGGCTACACCTTC.

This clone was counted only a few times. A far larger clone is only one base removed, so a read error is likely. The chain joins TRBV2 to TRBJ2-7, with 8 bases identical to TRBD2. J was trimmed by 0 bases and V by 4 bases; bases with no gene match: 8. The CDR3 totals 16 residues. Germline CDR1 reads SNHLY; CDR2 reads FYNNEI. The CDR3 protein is CASSGGQRGGSYEQYF. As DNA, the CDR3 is TGTGCCAGCAGTGGGGGGCAACGGGGGGGCTCCTACGAGCAGTACTTC. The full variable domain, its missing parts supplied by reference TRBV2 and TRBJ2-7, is EPEVTQTPSHQVTQMGQEVILRCVPISNHLYFYWYRQILGQKVEFLVSFYNNEISEKSEIFDDQFSVERPDGSNFTLKIRSTKLEDSAMYFCASSGGQRGGSYEQYFGPGTRLTVT.

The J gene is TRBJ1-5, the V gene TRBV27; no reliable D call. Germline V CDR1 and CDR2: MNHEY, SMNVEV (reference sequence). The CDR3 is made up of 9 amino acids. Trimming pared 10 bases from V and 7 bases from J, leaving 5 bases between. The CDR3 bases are TGTGCCACGGGGCAGCCCCAGCATTTT. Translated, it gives CATGQPQHF.

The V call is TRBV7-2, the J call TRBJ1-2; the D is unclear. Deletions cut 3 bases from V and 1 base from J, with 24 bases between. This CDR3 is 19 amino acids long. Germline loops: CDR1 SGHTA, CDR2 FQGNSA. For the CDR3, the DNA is TGTGCCAGCAGCTTGTCCAACGGAGCGTCTAACTCCTTTAACTATGGCTACACCTTC. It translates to CASSLSNGASNSFNYGYTF.

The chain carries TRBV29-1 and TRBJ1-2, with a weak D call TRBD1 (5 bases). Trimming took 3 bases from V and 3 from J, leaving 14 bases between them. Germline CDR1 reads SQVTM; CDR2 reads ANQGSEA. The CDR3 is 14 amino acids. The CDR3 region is CSVDFAGPYYGYTF. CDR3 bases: TGCAGCGTTGATTTCGCGGGGCCTTACTATGGCTACACCTTC.

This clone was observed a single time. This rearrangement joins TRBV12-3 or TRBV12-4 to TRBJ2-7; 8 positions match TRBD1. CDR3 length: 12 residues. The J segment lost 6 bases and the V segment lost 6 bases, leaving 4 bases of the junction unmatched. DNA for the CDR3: TGTGCCAGCAGCAGGGGGCCGGGCGAGCAGTACTTC. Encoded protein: CASSRGPGEQYF.

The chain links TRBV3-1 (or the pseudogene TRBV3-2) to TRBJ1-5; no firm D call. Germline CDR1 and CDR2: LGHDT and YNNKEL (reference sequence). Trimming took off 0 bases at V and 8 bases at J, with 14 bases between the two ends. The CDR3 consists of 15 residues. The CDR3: CASSQDPLGGKPQHF. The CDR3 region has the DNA TGTGCCAGCAGCCAAGATCCCCTTGGAGGGAAGCCCCAGCATTTT.

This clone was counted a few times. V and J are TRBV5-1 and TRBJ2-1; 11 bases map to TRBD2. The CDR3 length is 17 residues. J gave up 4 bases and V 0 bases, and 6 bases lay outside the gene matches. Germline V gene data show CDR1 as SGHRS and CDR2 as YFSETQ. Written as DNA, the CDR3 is TGCGCCAGCAGCTTGGTTTCAGGGACTAGCGGTTACAATGAGCAGTTCTTC. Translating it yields CASSLVSGTSGYNEQFF. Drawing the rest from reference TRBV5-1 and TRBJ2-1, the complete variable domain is KAGVTQTPRYLIKTRGQQVTLSCSPISGHRSVSWYQQTPGQGLQFLFEYFSETQRNKGNFPGRFSGRQFSNSRSEMNVSTLELGDSALYLCASSLVSGTSGYNEQFFGPGTRLTVL.

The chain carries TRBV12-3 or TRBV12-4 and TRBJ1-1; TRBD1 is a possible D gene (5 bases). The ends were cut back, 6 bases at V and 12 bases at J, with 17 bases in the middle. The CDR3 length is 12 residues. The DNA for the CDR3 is TGTGCCAGCAGGCCCGGAGGGGAGTCAACTTTCTTT. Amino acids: CASRPGGESTFF.

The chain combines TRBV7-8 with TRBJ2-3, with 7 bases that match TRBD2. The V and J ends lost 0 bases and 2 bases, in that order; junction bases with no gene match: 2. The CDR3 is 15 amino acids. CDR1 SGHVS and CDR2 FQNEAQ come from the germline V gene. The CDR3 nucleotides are TGTGCCAGCAGCTTAGCGGCGGGAGTCACAGATACGCAGTATTTT. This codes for CASSLAAGVTDTQYF. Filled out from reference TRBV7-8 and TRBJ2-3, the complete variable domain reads GAGVSQSPRYKVAKRGQDVALRCDPISGHVSLFWYQQALGQGPEFLTYFQNEAQLDKSGLPSDRFFAERPEGSVSTLKIQRTQQEDSAVYLCASSLAAGVTDTQYFGPGTRLTVL.

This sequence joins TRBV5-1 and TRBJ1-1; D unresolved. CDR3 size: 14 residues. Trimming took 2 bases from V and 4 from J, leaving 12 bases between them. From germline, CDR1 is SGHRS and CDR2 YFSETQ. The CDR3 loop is CASSFEGLGTEAFF. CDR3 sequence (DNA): TGCGCCAGCAGCTTCGAGGGATTGGGCACTGAAGCTTTCTTT.